This T cell receptor (beta chain) was documented in a study of identical twins. Carrying unique molecular identifiers, the cDNA also gained a universal primer site through template switching. TCRdb used MiXCR to reprocess the 5' RACE reads, holding one entry per CDR3 protein. This sample yields roughly 230,000 distinct CDR3 sequences, of which about 8% are seen a single time; less than 4% belongs to the top ten. This clonotype was observed a handful of times. Its matching antigen is unknown. Germline loops: CDR1 LNHDA, CDR2 SQIVND (reference sequence). This CDR3 is built from 14 residues. The V end lost 6 bases, the J end lost 2 bases, and 14 bases lay between the germline ends. Findings and caveats of the study: The authors noted that invariant MAIT and iNKT cells could partly confound zero-insertion analyses. Excess sharing by twins proved weaker in beta out-of-frame sequences.

These data were likewise used in another study, on yellow fever vaccine responses in identical twins. As that study records: Reportedly, twins showed a vaccine T cell response that looked partly convergent and partly personalized.

The clonotype was recovered from a young woman in good health. Sequencing was done on a sample of CD8+ T cells sorted from blood. This rearrangement joins TRBV19 to TRBJ2-7; maybe TRBD1 (5 bases). Here the CDR3 reads CASSPGHSAYEQYF. The DNA of the CDR3 is TGTGCCAGTAGCCCAGGGCACAGCGCCTACGAGCAGTACTTC. Filled out from reference TRBV19 and TRBJ2-7, the complete variable domain reads DGGITQSPKYLFRKEGQNVTLSCEQNLNHDAMYWYRQDPGQGLRLIYYSQIVNDFQKGDIAEGYSVSREKKESFPLTVTSAQKNPTAFYLCASSPGHSAYEQYFGPGTRLTVT.